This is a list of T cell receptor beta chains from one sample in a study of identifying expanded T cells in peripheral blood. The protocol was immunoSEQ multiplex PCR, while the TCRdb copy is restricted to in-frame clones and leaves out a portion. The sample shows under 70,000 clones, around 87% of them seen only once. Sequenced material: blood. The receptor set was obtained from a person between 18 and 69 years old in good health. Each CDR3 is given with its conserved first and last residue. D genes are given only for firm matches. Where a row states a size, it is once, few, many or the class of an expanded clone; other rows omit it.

CDR3 protein: CATSRDPVQSTFGGYTF
CDR3 DNA: TGTGCCACCAGCAGAGATCCTGTACAAAGTACTTTCGGTGGCTACACCTTC
CDR3 length: 17
D gene: NA
clone size: NA
J gene: TRBJ1-2
V gene: TRBV15

CDR3 protein: CASSTPQGANTGELFF
CDR3 DNA: TGTGCCAGTAGTACCCCCCAGGGGGCGAACACCGGGGAGCTGTTTTTT
CDR3 length: 16
D gene: TRBD1
clone size: NA
J gene: TRBJ2-2
V gene: TRBV19

CDR3 protein: CAISDGTFSYEQYF
CDR3 DNA: TGTGCCATCAGTGACGGGACATTCTCCTACGAGCAGTACTTC
CDR3 length: 14
D gene: NA
clone size: NA
J gene: TRBJ2-7
V gene: TRBV10-3

CDR3 protein: CASSLKVGQGNYGYTF
CDR3 DNA: TGTGCCAGCAGTTTGAAAGTGGGACAGGGAAACTATGGCTACACCTTC
CDR3 length: 16
D gene: TRBD1
clone size: NA
J gene: TRBJ1-2
V gene: TRBV28

CDR3 protein: CASSLTPHEQYF
CDR3 DNA: TGCGCCAGCAGCCTAACCCCCCACGAGCAGTACTTC
CDR3 length: 12
D gene: NA
clone size: NA
J gene: TRBJ2-7
V gene: TRBV5-1

CDR3 protein: CASSFRQGVLTYEQYF
CDR3 DNA: TGTGCCAGCAGCTTCCGGCAGGGGGTGTTAACCTACGAGCAGTACTTC
CDR3 length: 16
D gene: TRBD1
clone size: NA
J gene: TRBJ2-7
V gene: TRBV7-2

CDR3 protein: CASSSSTGSNEKLFF
CDR3 DNA: TGTGCCAGCAGCTCCTCGACAGGGAGTAATGAAAAACTGTTTTTT
CDR3 length: 15
D gene: TRBD1
clone size: once
J gene: TRBJ1-4
V gene: TRBV5-4

CDR3 protein: CASSLEWQIYGYTF
CDR3 DNA: TGTGCCAGCAGCTTGGAATGGCAGATCTATGGCTACACCTTC
CDR3 length: 14
D gene: NA
clone size: NA
J gene: TRBJ1-2
V gene: TRBV5-6

CDR3 protein: CAWRIGGRGPEAFF
CDR3 DNA: TGTGCCTGGAGAATAGGCGGCAGGGGACCTGAAGCTTTCTTT
CDR3 length: 14
D gene: NA
clone size: NA
J gene: TRBJ1-1
V gene: TRBV30

CDR3 protein: CASSLDSLNTEAFF
CDR3 DNA: TGCGCCAGCAGCCTAGACAGCCTCAACACTGAAGCTTTCTTT
CDR3 length: 14
D gene: NA
clone size: NA
J gene: TRBJ1-1
V gene: TRBV5-1

CDR3 protein: CASSGVRNTEAFF
CDR3 DNA: TGTGCCAGCAGTGGGGTAAGAAACACTGAAGCTTTCTTT
CDR3 length: 13
D gene: NA
clone size: NA
J gene: TRBJ1-1
V gene: TRBV6-1

CDR3 protein: CASSIVDQPQHF
CDR3 DNA: TGTGCCAGTAGTATAGTAGATCAGCCCCAGCATTTT
CDR3 length: 12
D gene: NA
clone size: NA
J gene: TRBJ1-5
V gene: TRBV19

CDR3 protein: CAWSGAANEQFF
CDR3 DNA: TGTGCCTGGAGCGGCGCGGCCAATGAGCAGTTCTTC
CDR3 length: 12
D gene: NA
clone size: NA
J gene: TRBJ2-1
V gene: TRBV30

CDR3 protein: CASSLGEQGGTGELFF
CDR3 DNA: TGTGCCAGCAGCTTGGGGGAGCAGGGTGGCACCGGGGAGCTGTTTTTT
CDR3 length: 16
D gene: NA
clone size: NA
J gene: TRBJ2-2
V gene: TRBV5-4

CDR3 protein: CAGGLAGTINEQFF
CDR3 DNA: TGTGCCGGAGGACTAGCGGGAACGATCAATGAGCAGTTCTTC
CDR3 length: 14
D gene: TRBD2
clone size: few
J gene: TRBJ2-1
V gene: TRBV6-1

CDR3 protein: CASRVGGAHNEQFF
CDR3 DNA: TGTGCCAGCAGGGTCGGGGGGGCCCATAATGAGCAGTTCTTC
CDR3 length: 14
D gene: TRBD2
clone size: NA
J gene: TRBJ2-1
V gene: TRBV6-5

CDR3 protein: CASSQNRERNTEAFF
CDR3 DNA: TGTGCCAGCAGCCAAAACAGGGAAAGGAACACTGAAGCTTTCTTT
CDR3 length: 15
D gene: NA
clone size: NA
J gene: TRBJ1-1
V gene: TRBV13

CDR3 protein: CASSEEEGGVYEQYF
CDR3 DNA: TGTGCCAGCAGTGAAGAGGAAGGGGGTGTCTACGAGCAGTACTTC
CDR3 length: 15
D gene: NA
clone size: NA
J gene: TRBJ2-7
V gene: TRBV6-1

CDR3 protein: CASSLAALQGSNSPLHF
CDR3 DNA: TGTGCCAGCAGCTTAGCCGCTTTACAGGGTAGCAATTCACCCCTCCACTTT
CDR3 length: 17
D gene: NA
clone size: NA
J gene: TRBJ1-6
V gene: TRBV7-9

CDR3 protein: CASSIAGYYEQYF
CDR3 DNA: TGCGCCAGCAGCATAGCGGGGTACTACGAGCAGTACTTC
CDR3 length: 13
D gene: TRBD2
clone size: NA
J gene: TRBJ2-7
V gene: TRBV5-1

CDR3 protein: CASSLNVGTHARF
CDR3 DNA: TGTGCCAGCAGCTTGAACGTCGGGACCCATGCCCGCTTT
CDR3 length: 13
D gene: NA
clone size: NA
J gene: TRBJ1-1
V gene: TRBV5-4

CDR3 protein: CASSLEGRVQETQYF
CDR3 DNA: TGTGCCAGCAGCTTAGAAGGGCGGGTCCAAGAGACCCAGTACTTC
CDR3 length: 15
D gene: NA
clone size: NA
J gene: TRBJ2-5
V gene: TRBV7-9

CDR3 protein: CASSRQGGGPSSGNTIYF
CDR3 DNA: TGTGCCAGCAGTAGACAGGGTGGAGGGCCAAGCTCTGGAAACACCATATATTTT
CDR3 length: 18
D gene: TRBD1
clone size: NA
J gene: TRBJ1-3
V gene: TRBV28

CDR3 protein: CAWSVKGDTQYF
CDR3 DNA: TGTGCCTGGAGTGTTAAAGGAGATACGCAGTATTTT
CDR3 length: 12
D gene: NA
clone size: NA
J gene: TRBJ2-3
V gene: TRBV30

CDR3 protein: CASSQSPSGVAYEQYF
CDR3 DNA: TGTGCCAGCAGCCAGAGCCCGTCAGGGGTAGCCTACGAGCAGTACTTC
CDR3 length: 16
D gene: NA
clone size: NA
J gene: TRBJ2-7
V gene: TRBV4-2

CDR3 protein: CASSVASMNTEAFF
CDR3 DNA: TGTGCCAGCAGCGTAGCTAGCATGAACACTGAAGCTTTCTTT
CDR3 length: 14
D gene: NA
clone size: NA
J gene: TRBJ1-1
V gene: TRBV9

CDR3 protein: CASGPETYEQYF
CDR3 DNA: TGCGCCAGCGGGCCAGAAACCTACGAGCAGTACTTC
CDR3 length: 12
D gene: NA
clone size: NA
J gene: TRBJ2-7
V gene: TRBV5-1

CDR3 protein: CASSSGQGNSPLHF
CDR3 DNA: TGTGCCAGCAGCTCGGGACAGGGGAATTCACCCCTCCACTTT
CDR3 length: 14
D gene: TRBD1
clone size: few
J gene: TRBJ1-6
V gene: TRBV7-6

CDR3 protein: CASSQEIAGVYNEQFF
CDR3 DNA: TGCGCCAGCAGCCAAGAGATAGCGGGGGTTTACAATGAGCAGTTCTTC
CDR3 length: 16
D gene: TRBD2
clone size: NA
J gene: TRBJ2-1
V gene: TRBV4-3

CDR3 protein: CSVVGGQGGYEQYF
CDR3 DNA: TGCAGCGTTGTAGGGGGACAGGGGGGCTACGAGCAGTACTTC
CDR3 length: 14
D gene: TRBD1
clone size: NA
J gene: TRBJ2-7
V gene: TRBV29-1

CDR3 protein: CAISGGDPYEQYF
CDR3 DNA: TGTGCAATCAGTGGGGGGGACCCCTACGAGCAGTACTTC
CDR3 length: 13
D gene: TRBD2
clone size: NA
J gene: TRBJ2-7
V gene: TRBV6-6

CDR3 protein: CASSQLAGDGNEQFF
CDR3 DNA: TGTGCCAGCAGCCAACTAGCGGGAGACGGGAATGAGCAGTTCTTC
CDR3 length: 15
D gene: TRBD2
clone size: NA
J gene: TRBJ2-1
V gene: TRBV6-1

CDR3 protein: CASSFGPSGGEYQETQYF
CDR3 DNA: TGCGCCAGCAGCTTCGGTCCGAGCGGCGGAGAGTACCAAGAGACCCAGTACTTC
CDR3 length: 18
D gene: NA
clone size: NA
J gene: TRBJ2-5
V gene: TRBV5-1

CDR3 protein: CASALGAYEQYF
CDR3 DNA: TGTGCCTCGGCCCTTGGGGCCTACGAGCAGTACTTC
CDR3 length: 12
D gene: NA
clone size: NA
J gene: TRBJ2-7
V gene: TRBV30

CDR3 protein: CASKSNGAGDNYGYTF
CDR3 DNA: TGTGCCAGCAAATCGAACGGGGCAGGGGATAACTATGGCTACACCTTC
CDR3 length: 16
D gene: NA
clone size: NA
J gene: TRBJ1-2
V gene: TRBV27

CDR3 protein: CASSPGTSGGAYEQYF
CDR3 DNA: TGTGCCAGCAGCCCGGGGACTAGCGGGGGGGCCTACGAGCAGTACTTC
CDR3 length: 16
D gene: TRBD2
clone size: NA
J gene: TRBJ2-7
V gene: TRBV4-2

CDR3 protein: CASSETGRGLPQHF
CDR3 DNA: TGTGCCAGCAGTGAAACGGGGAGAGGACTGCCCCAGCATTTT
CDR3 length: 14
D gene: NA
clone size: NA
J gene: TRBJ1-5
V gene: TRBV6-1

CDR3 protein: CASSLAGAGKAYGYTF
CDR3 DNA: TGTGCCAGCAGCTTAGCGGGGGCAGGGAAAGCCTATGGCTACACCTTC
CDR3 length: 16
D gene: NA
clone size: NA
J gene: TRBJ1-2
V gene: TRBV7-2

CDR3 protein: CASSGGNQETQYF
CDR3 DNA: TGTGCCAGCAGTGGGGGAAACCAAGAGACCCAGTACTTC
CDR3 length: 13
D gene: NA
clone size: NA
J gene: TRBJ2-5
V gene: TRBV28

CDR3 protein: CASSIGDSLRGEQYF
CDR3 DNA: TGTGCCAGTAGTATAGGGGACAGCCTCCGAGGCGAGCAGTACTTC
CDR3 length: 15
D gene: TRBD1
clone size: NA
J gene: TRBJ2-7
V gene: TRBV19

CDR3 protein: CASNLEGYQETQYF
CDR3 DNA: TGTGCCAGCAACCTCGAGGGGTACCAAGAGACCCAGTACTTC
CDR3 length: 14
D gene: NA
clone size: once
J gene: TRBJ2-5
V gene: TRBV7-8

CDR3 protein: CASTLGTSDEQFF
CDR3 DNA: TGTGCCAGCACCTTGGGGACTAGCGATGAGCAGTTCTTC
CDR3 length: 13
D gene: TRBD2
clone size: NA
J gene: TRBJ2-1
V gene: TRBV28

CDR3 protein: CASSQAGGEYNEQFF
CDR3 DNA: TGCGCCAGCAGCCAAGCAGGGGGGGAGTACAATGAGCAGTTCTTC
CDR3 length: 15
D gene: NA
clone size: NA
J gene: TRBJ2-1
V gene: TRBV4-1